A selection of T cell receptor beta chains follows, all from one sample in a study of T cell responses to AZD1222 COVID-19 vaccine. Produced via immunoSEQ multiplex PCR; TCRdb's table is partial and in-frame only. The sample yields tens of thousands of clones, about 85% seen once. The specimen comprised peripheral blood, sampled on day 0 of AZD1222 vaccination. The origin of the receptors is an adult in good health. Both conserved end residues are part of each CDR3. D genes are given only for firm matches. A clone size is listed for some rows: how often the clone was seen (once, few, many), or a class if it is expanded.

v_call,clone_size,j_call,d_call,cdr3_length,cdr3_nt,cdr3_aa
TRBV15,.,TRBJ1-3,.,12,TGTGCCACGGCCCCTGACAGAAACACCATATATTTT,CATAPDRNTIYF
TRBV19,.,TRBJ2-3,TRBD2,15,TGTGCCAGTAGTCCAGCGGGGGGGCGTGGAGATACGCAGTATTTT,CASSPAGGRGDTQYF
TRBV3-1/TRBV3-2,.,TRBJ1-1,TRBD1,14,TGTGCCAGCAGCCCGTCCCGGGACAGCGTTGAAGCTTTCTTT,CASSPSRDSVEAFF
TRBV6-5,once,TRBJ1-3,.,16,TGTGCCAGCAGTTACTCGACGGAAGACTCTGGAAACACCATATATTTT,CASSYSTEDSGNTIYF
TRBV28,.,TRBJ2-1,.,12,TGTGCCAGCGGGGGGACCTACAATGAGCAGTTCTTC,CASGGTYNEQFF
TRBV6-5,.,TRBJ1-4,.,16,TGTGCCAGCAGTTACTCGAATACAGGGTCTGGGGAAAAACTGTTTTTT,CASSYSNTGSGEKLFF
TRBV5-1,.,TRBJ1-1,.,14,TGCGCCAGCAGGCCCGGGACGGTAAACACTGAAGCTTTCTTT,CASRPGTVNTEAFF
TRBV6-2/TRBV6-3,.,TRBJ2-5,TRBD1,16,TGTGCCAGCAGTTACTCGGGCGAGGGGGCTGGAGAGACCCAGTACTTC,CASSYSGEGAGETQYF
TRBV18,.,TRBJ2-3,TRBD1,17,TGTGCCAGCTCACCTTTACAGGGGGCGAGAGGGACAGATACGCAGTATTTT,CASSPLQGARGTDTQYF
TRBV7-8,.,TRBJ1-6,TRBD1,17,TGTGCCAGCAGCCCCTACTCCGGGACAGCATATAATTCACCCCTCCACTTT,CASSPYSGTAYNSPLHF
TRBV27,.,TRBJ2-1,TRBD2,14,TGTGCCAGCAGTTTAGCGGGGGCCTACAATGAGCAGTTCTTC,CASSLAGAYNEQFF
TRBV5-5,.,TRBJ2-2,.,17,TGTGCCAGCAGCTTGGCCAGGGGACTGACGAACACCGGGGAGCTGTTTTTT,CASSLARGLTNTGELFF
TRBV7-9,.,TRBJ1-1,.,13,TGTGCCAGCAGCTTAATGGCGAACACTGAAGCTTTCTTT,CASSLMANTEAFF
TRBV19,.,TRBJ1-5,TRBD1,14,TGTGCCAGTAGTAGTACAGGGGGATGGCAGCCCCAGCATTTT,CASSSTGGWQPQHF
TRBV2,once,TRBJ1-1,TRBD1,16,TGTGCCAGCACCGATCCGGGACAGGGGGAGGACACTGAAGCTTTCTTT,CASTDPGQGEDTEAFF
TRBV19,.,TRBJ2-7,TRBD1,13,TGTGCCAGTAGTTTCGACAGGGGGGACGAGCAGTACTTC,CASSFDRGDEQYF
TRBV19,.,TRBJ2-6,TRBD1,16,TGTGCCAGTAGAGAGGCAGGGGGCATTGGGGCCAACGTCCTGACTTTC,CASREAGGIGANVLTF
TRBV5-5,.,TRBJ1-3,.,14,TGTGCCAGCAGCTTGGTACTGCCTGGAAACACCATATATTTT,CASSLVLPGNTIYF
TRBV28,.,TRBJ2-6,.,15,TGTGCCAGCAGTCTCACAGGCTCTGGGGCCAACGTCCTGACTTTC,CASSLTGSGANVLTF
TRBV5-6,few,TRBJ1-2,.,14,TGTGCCAGCAGCTTGACAGCAGGGAACTATGGCTACACCTTC,CASSLTAGNYGYTF
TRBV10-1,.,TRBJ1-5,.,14,TGCGCCAGCACCGAAATGTTAGGCAATCAGCCCCAGCATTTT,CASTEMLGNQPQHF
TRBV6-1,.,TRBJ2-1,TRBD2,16,TGTGCCAGCAGTGAAGAGTTTAGCGGGGGGTTTAATGAGCAGTTCTTC,CASSEEFSGGFNEQFF
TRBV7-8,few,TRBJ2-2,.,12,TGTGCCAGCAGATCAGGGTATCGGGAGCTGTTTTTT,CASRSGYRELFF
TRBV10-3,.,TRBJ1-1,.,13,TGTGCCATCAGTGAAGTGGGCAGTAGGTTTTCTTTCTTT,CAISEVGSRFSFF
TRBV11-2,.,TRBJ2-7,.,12,TGTGCCAGCAGCCTAGACGAGGGGCGGCAGTACTTC,CASSLDEGRQYF
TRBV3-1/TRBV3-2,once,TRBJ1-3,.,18,TGTGCCAGCAGCCAAGGAGGAGCTCGGGGGGCCTCTGGAAACACCATATATTTT,CASSQGGARGASGNTIYF
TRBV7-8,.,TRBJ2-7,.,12,TGTGCCAGCAGCCAGCAGGGGTACGAGCAGTACTTC,CASSQQGYEQYF
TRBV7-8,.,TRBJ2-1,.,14,TGTGCCAGCACCCTTCGAAGCTCCTACAATGAGCAGTTCTTC,CASTLRSSYNEQFF
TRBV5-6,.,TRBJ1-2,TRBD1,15,TGTGCCAGCAGCTTCGGACAGGGGCAAAACTATGGCTACACCTTC,CASSFGQGQNYGYTF
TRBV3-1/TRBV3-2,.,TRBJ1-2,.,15,TGTGCCAGCAGCCAAGATGGACTCATAAACTATGGCTACACCTTC,CASSQDGLINYGYTF
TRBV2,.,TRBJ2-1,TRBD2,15,TGTGCCAGCAGTCCAGAGCGGGGGGGCCTCTGGGAGCAGTTCTTC,CASSPERGGLWEQFF
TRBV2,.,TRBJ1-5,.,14,TGTGCCAGCAGTGCTTGGACAGGCAATCAGCCCCAGCATTTT,CASSAWTGNQPQHF
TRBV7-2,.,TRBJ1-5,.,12,TGTGCCAGCAGCTTAGATAATCAGCCCCAGCATTTT,CASSLDNQPQHF
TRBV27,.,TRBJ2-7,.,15,TGTGCCAGCAGTTTATATCAGGGTAGTGTCAACGAGCAGTACTTC,CASSLYQGSVNEQYF
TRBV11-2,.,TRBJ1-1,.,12,TGTGCCAGCAGCTTAGGTTCCGATGAAGCTTTCTTT,CASSLGSDEAFF
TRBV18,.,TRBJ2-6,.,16,TGTGCCAGCTCACCCGCGGGTCGGGCTGGGGCCAACGTCCTGACTTTC,CASSPAGRAGANVLTF
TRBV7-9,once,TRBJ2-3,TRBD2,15,TGTGCCAGCAGCTTAACAGCGGGGGGGACAGATACGCAGTATTTT,CASSLTAGGTDTQYF
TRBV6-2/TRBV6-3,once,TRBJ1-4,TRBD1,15,TGTGCCAGCAGTCTACAGGGGGCGGGAAGAGAAAAACTGTTTTTT,CASSLQGAGREKLFF
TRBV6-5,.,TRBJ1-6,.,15,TGTGCCAGCAGTTACGTCGTCAGAGATAATTCACCCCTCCACTTT,CASSYVVRDNSPLHF
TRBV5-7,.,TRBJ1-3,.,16,TGTGCCAGCAGCCTAAAGACAGGCCGCTCTGGAAACACCATATATTTT,CASSLKTGRSGNTIYF
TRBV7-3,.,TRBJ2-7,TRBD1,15,TGTGCCAGCAGCTTAACCGGGACAGGGGGCTACGAGCAGTACTTC,CASSLTGTGGYEQYF
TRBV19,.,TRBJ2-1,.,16,TGTGCCAGTAGTGGGGGGACGTCCTCTCCCTACAATGAGCAGTTCTTC,CASSGGTSSPYNEQFF
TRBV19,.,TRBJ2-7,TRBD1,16,TGTGCCAGTAGTACGGGACAGGGACTGATTACCTACGAGCAGTACTTC,CASSTGQGLITYEQYF
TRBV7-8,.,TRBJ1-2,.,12,TGTGCCAGCAGCTTAGGGAGGACAGCCCCCACCTTC,CASSLGRTAPTF
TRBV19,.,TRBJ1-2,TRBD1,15,TGTGCCAGTAGTACGAACAGGGGGAGCATCTATGGCTACACCTTC,CASSTNRGSIYGYTF
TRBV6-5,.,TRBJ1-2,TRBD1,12,TGTGCCAGCACCGGACAGGTCTATGGCTACACCTTC,CASTGQVYGYTF
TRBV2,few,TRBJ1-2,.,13,TGTGCCAGCAGTGATAACGGAGTTCATGGCTACACCTTC,CASSDNGVHGYTF
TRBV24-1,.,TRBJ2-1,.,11,TGTGCCACCGGTAGGTACAATGAGCAGTTCTTC,CATGRYNEQFF
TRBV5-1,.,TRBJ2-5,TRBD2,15,TGCGCCAGCAGCGACCTTAGCGGGGCGGGAGAGACCCAGTACTTC,CASSDLSGAGETQYF
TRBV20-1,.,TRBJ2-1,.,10,TGCAGTGCTAGTTTGGGACAGCAGTTCTTC,CSASLGQQFF
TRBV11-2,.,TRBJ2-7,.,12,TGTGCCGTGGGGCAGGGCATCTACGAGCAGTACTTC,CAVGQGIYEQYF
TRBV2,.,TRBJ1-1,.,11,TGTGCCAGCAGTGTCGGGACTCAAGCTTTCTTT,CASSVGTQAFF
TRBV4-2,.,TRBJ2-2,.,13,TGTGCCAGCAGCAGGGACGAGACCGGGGAGCTGTTTTTT,CASSRDETGELFF
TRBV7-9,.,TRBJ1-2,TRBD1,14,TGTGCCAGCAGCGAGGTCCCAGGGGGACGCGGCTACACCTTC,CASSEVPGGRGYTF
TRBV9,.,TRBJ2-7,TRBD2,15,TGTGCCAGCAGCGTAAATGGCGGGGGGTTCGACGAGCAGTACTTC,CASSVNGGGFDEQYF